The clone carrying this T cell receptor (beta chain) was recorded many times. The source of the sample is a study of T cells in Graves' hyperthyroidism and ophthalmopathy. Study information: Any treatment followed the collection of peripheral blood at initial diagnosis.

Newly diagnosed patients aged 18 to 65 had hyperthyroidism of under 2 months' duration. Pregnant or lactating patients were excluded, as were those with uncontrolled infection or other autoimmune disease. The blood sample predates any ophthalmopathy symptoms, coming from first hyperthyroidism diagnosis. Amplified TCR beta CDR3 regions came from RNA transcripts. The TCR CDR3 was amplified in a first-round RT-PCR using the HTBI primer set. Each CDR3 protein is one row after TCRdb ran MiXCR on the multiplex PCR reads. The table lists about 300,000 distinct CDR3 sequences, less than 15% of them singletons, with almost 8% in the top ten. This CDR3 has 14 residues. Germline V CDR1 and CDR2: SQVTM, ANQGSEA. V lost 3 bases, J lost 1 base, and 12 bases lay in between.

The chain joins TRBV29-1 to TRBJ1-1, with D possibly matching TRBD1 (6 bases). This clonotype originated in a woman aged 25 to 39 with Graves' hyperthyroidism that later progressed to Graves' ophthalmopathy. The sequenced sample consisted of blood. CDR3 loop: CSVDPTGTNTEAFF. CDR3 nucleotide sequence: TGCAGCGTTGACCCCACAGGGACGAACACTGAAGCTTTCTTT.